Detailed here is one T cell receptor (beta chain). As yet, its antigen is unknown. The data originate from a study of post-analysis software for immune sequencing data. Study-level results: In patients, TRBV5-6, TRBV5-1 and TRBV20-1 belonged to five or six TRBV segments found more frequently than in controls.

Sequencing libraries made from TCR beta cDNA carried unique molecular identifiers. Each CDR3 protein gets one entry after TCRdb re-called the PCR reads with MiXCR. The repertoire consists of 700,000 to 800,000 distinct CDR3 sequences, with roughly 27% occurring once and the leading ten covering 0.55% to 0.65%. The V gene lost 5 bases and the J gene lost 0 bases, with 11 bases spanning the gap. This CDR3 is built from 13 residues. Germline-derived CDR1 and CDR2 are DFQATT and SNEGSKA (reference sequence). The receptor was derived from a girl aged 5 to 17 with multiple sclerosis. Sequencing input: blood. V gene TRBV20-1 combines with J gene TRBJ2-7, with a tentative D call TRBD1 (5 bases). CDR3 sequence: CSAPGHTSYEQYF. In nucleotides, the CDR3 is TGCAGTGCTCCCGGACATACCTCCTACGAGCAGTACTTC.